This T cell receptor beta chain derives from a study of cytomegalovirus exposure and HLA in healthy donors. Study details: A previous analysis identified approximately 110 million unique TCR beta sequences derived from around 200 million T cells. Clustering assigned 81% of the approximately 400 genotyped donors to the Caucasian-associated ancestry cluster. Study-level findings and limits: In a later analysis, TCR beta V- and J-gene trimming was associated with a missense DCLRE1C variant.

The germline V gene encodes CDR1 SEHNR and CDR2 FQNEAQ (reference sequence). V was shortened by 4 bases and J by 5 bases, with 12 bases between the two germline ends. The CDR3 runs to 13 residues. Concerning this clone itself: Its antigen remains unknown.

The PCR employed 60 Vbeta primers together with 13 Jbeta primers. TCRdb's table, derived via immunoSEQ multiplex PCR, lists solely in-frame clones and lacks some. The sample records 150,000 to 200,000 clones, around 80% being singletons. This receptor was obtained from a woman aged 60-75 years in good health and CMV-seropositive. Input material: PBMCs. The genes are TRBV7-9 and TRBJ2-7; D is perhaps TRBD1 (6 bases). CDR3 DNA: TGTGCCAGCAGCTACACAGGGTCCAACGAGCAGTACTTC. Translation gives CASSYTGSNEQYF.